Following are 32 T cell receptor beta chains from one sample sequenced in a study of early T cells in non-severe SARS-CoV-2 infection. One entry per CDR3 protein, called by TCRdb with MiXCR from the 5' RACE reads. The sample lists about 23,000 distinct CDR3 sequences, 4.5% occurring once. Material for sequencing was whole blood. The receptors were gathered from an adult who was a healthcare worker with PCR-confirmed SARS-CoV-2 infection or an uninfected control (not recorded which).

In this sample, this clonotype turned up a few times. The chain couples TRBV25-1 to TRBJ2-2; the match to TRBD2 covers 12 bases. This CDR3 is 17 amino acids long. V shed 6 bases and J 4 bases; nucleotides not matched to a gene: 9. Germline-derived CDR1 and CDR2 are MGHDK and SYGVNS. CDR3 in amino acids: CASSLAGGTHGTGELFF. DNA for the CDR3: TGTGCCAGCAGCCTAGCGGGGGGGACGCATGGCACCGGGGAGCTGTTTTTT.

In its sample, this clonotype was seen many times. The chain employs TRBV7-9 and TRBJ1-2; D might be TRBD1 (5 bases). Germline V lookup: CDR1 SEHNR, CDR2 FQNEAQ (reference sequence). The CDR3 extends over 14 amino acids. The V end lost 0 bases, the J end lost 4 bases, and 9 bases lay between the germline ends. CDR3 region: CASSLAGVVYGYTF. The CDR3 nucleotides read TGTGCCAGCAGCTTAGCAGGGGTTGTCTATGGCTACACCTTC. The full variable domain, with the rest looked up from reference TRBV7-9 and TRBJ1-2, is DTGVSQNPRHKITKRGQNVTFRCDPISEHNRLYWYRQTLGQGPEFLTYFQNEAQLEKSRLLSDRFSAERPKGSFSTLEIQRTEQGDSAMYLCASSLAGVVYGYTFGSGTRLTVV.

In this sample, this clonotype turned up a few times. CDR3: CASSILGPSSSYNEQFF. CDR3 DNA sequence: TGTGCCAGTAGTATACTCGGGCCGTCGAGCTCCTACAATGAGCAGTTCTTC. The chain combines TRBV19 with TRBJ2-1; D is undetermined. This CDR3 spans 17 amino acids. Germline V gene sequence: CDR1 LNHDA, CDR2 SQIVND (reference sequence). V lost 2 bases, J lost 0 bases, and 14 bases lay in between.

This clonotype was seen repeatedly, ten times or more. The chain has TRBV7-3 and TRBJ2-5, with a tentative D call TRBD1 (7 bases). Trimming shortened V by 8 bases and J by 5 bases, and 15 bases separated the two germline ends. Germline values: CDR1 SGHTA, CDR2 FQGTGA. The CDR3 extends over 13 amino acids. DNA of the CDR3: TGTGCCAGCGGAGGGGGCGCGGGGGAGACCCAGTACTTC. Translation gives CASGGGAGETQYF.

This clonotype appeared many times. The chain combines TRBV6-6 with TRBJ2-1, with 7 positions matching TRBD1. Germline V gene lookup returns CDR1 MNHNY and CDR2 SVGAGI (reference sequence). The CDR3 runs 16 residues. V lost 0 bases to trimming and J lost 0 bases; unmatched junction nucleotides: 2. CDR3 bases: TGTGCCAGCAGTTACTCGGACAGGAGCTCCTACAATGAGCAGTTCTTC. This codes for CASSYSDRSSYNEQFF.

This clonotype was seen a few times. The CDR3 spells CASSWGGRGTDTQYF. CDR3 in DNA: TGTGCCAGCAGCTGGGGCGGGCGGGGCACAGATACGCAGTATTTT. The chain has TRBV5-6 and TRBJ2-3; D is possibly TRBD1 or TRBD2 (5 bases each). Trimming removed 3 bases from V and 1 base from J, with 12 bases in between. Germline loops: CDR1 SGHDT, CDR2 YYEEEE. The CDR3 consists of 15 residues.

This clonotype is labeled as medium-sized. The rearrangement joins TRBV6-2 or TRBV6-3 to TRBJ1-5; maybe TRBD1 (5 bases). This CDR3 region has 19 residues. Trimming removed 0 bases from V and 4 bases from J, with 22 bases in between. The germline V gene encodes CDR1 MNHEY and CDR2 SVGEGT. The CDR3 sequence: CASSYSMTSRTGVNQPQHF. Here the CDR3 DNA reads TGTGCCAGCAGTTACTCGATGACCTCTCGCACGGGGGTGAATCAGCCCCAGCATTTT.

This clonotype showed up many times. This chain connects TRBV7-8 to TRBJ2-3; possibly TRBD2 for D (5 bases). CDR1 is SGHVS, CDR2 FQNEAQ, per germline. V lost 0 bases, J lost 4 bases, and 14 bases lay in between. The CDR3 runs to 16 residues. The CDR3 bases are TGTGCCAGCAGCTTAGCCCCTAGCATGAGAGCAGATACGCAGTATTTT. It yields the protein CASSLAPSMRADTQYF.

At least ten counts were recorded for this clonotype. The genes are TRBV7-2 and TRBJ2-5, with 7 bases fitting TRBD1. This CDR3 contains 15 residues. V was clipped by 5 bases and J by 5 bases; unmatched bases: 11. CDR1 SGHTA and CDR2 FQGNSA come from the germline V gene. The CDR3 region is CASSRTRDSLETQYF. The CDR3 nucleotides are TGTGCCAGCAGCCGTACCCGGGACAGTTTGGAGACCCAGTACTTC.

This clonotype was counted ten times or more. The genes are TRBV12-3 or TRBV12-4 and TRBJ1-5; 7 bases fit TRBD1. The CDR3 has 16 amino acids. With V trimmed by 2 bases and J by 7 bases, 11 bases remained unmatched. The CDR3 is CASSLFPPRGQQPQHF. CDR3 bases: TGTGCCAGCAGTTTATTTCCGCCGAGGGGGCAACAGCCCCAGCATTTT.

This clonotype was seen many times. The V and J genes are TRBV7-6 and TRBJ2-2; 8 bases match TRBD2. The trim removed 5 bases at V and 1 base at J, leaving 6 bases unmatched. The CDR3 is 16 amino acids. CDR1 is SGHVS and CDR2 is FNYEAQ in the germline V gene. The CDR3 reads CASSARSGGNTGELFF. DNA of the CDR3: TGTGCCAGCAGCGCAAGGAGCGGGGGGAACACCGGGGAGCTGTTTTTT. Variable domain in full (rest from reference TRBV7-6 and TRBJ2-2): GAGVSQSPRYKVTKRGQDVALRCDPISGHVSLYWYRQALGQGPEFLTYFNYEAQQDKSGLPNDRFSAERPEGSISTLTIQRTEQRDSAMYRCASSARSGGNTGELFFGEGSRLTVL.

The table lists this clonotype with many counts. The chain links TRBV21-1 to TRBJ2-7; the table names TRBD1, a call not compared with the DNA. TRBV21-1 is marked as a pseudogene. This CDR3 has 13 residues. CDR3 amino acids: CASSNPGPYEQYF. The CDR3 region has the DNA TGTGCCAGCAGCAATCCAGGGCCCTACGAGCAGTACTTC.

The gene calls are TRBV13 and TRBJ2-5; D unresolved. Per the germline V gene, CDR1 is PRHDT and CDR2 is FYEKMQ (reference sequence). CDR3 length: 14 residues. V was shortened by 1 base and J by 5 bases, with 11 bases between the two germline ends. In nucleotides, the CDR3 is TGTGCCAGCAGCTTAGAGGGATCCTTGGAGACCCAGTACTTC. This sequence encodes CASSLEGSLETQYF. Full variable domain (remainder filled in from reference TRBV13 and TRBJ2-5): AAGVIQSPRHLIKEKRETATLKCYPIPRHDTVYWYQQGPGQDPQFLISFYEKMQSDKGSIPDRFSAQQFSDYHSELNMSSLELGDSALYFCASSLEGSLETQYFGPGTRLLVL.

This clonotype appeared a few times. The V gene is TRBV18, the J gene TRBJ2-7, with D perhaps TRBD2 (5 bases). This CDR3 contains 15 residues. CDR1 is KGHSH and CDR2 is LQKENI in the germline V gene. Trimming pared 2 bases from V and 0 bases from J, leaving 11 bases between. The CDR3 is CASSPNGVSSYEQYF. In DNA form, the CDR3 reads TGTGCCAGCTCACCAAACGGGGTAAGCTCCTACGAGCAGTACTTC.

The genes are TRBV20-1 and TRBJ1-4; D remains ambiguous. CDR3 length: 14 amino acids. The V and J ends lost 6 bases and 2 bases respectively, with 13 bases between them. The V gene's germline CDR1 is DFQATT and CDR2 SNEGSKA (reference sequence). This CDR3 is CSARREATNEKLFF. The CDR3 DNA reads as TGCAGTGCCCGCAGAGAGGCGACTAATGAAAAACTGTTTTTT.

This clonotype came up many times. The chain links TRBV5-1 to TRBJ1-1, with D maybe TRBD1 (6 bases). Trimming took 4 bases from V and 0 from J, leaving 10 bases between them. This CDR3 is 14 amino acids long. Germline values: CDR1 SGHRS, CDR2 YFSETQ. CDR3 loop: CASSPGGLNTEAFF. The CDR3 DNA follows: TGCGCCAGCAGCCCTGGGGGCCTGAACACTGAAGCTTTCTTT.

This clonotype was seen a handful of times. This sequence joins TRBV7-3 and TRBJ2-7; TRBD2 agrees at 9 bases. The CDR3 covers 15 residues. The V segment lost 3 bases and the J segment 0 bases; nucleotides outside the gene matches: 3. Germline V gene lookup returns CDR1 SGHTA and CDR2 FQGTGA. The CDR3 here is CASSFSGGDSYEQYF. The DNA of the CDR3 is TGTGCCAGCAGCTTTAGCGGGGGCGACTCCTACGAGCAGTACTTC.

Many counts were recorded for this clonotype. The gene calls are TRBV6-5 and TRBJ2-3, with D hard to call. Deletions cut 8 bases from V and 9 bases from J, with 15 bases between. Germline CDR1 reads MNHEY; CDR2 reads SVGAGI. The CDR3 totals 12 residues. DNA of the CDR3: TGTGCCAGCGGATCGCAGGCAAAAACGCAGTATTTT. It is translated as CASGSQAKTQYF.

At least ten counts were recorded for this clonotype. CDR3 DNA sequence: TGTGCCAGCAGCCCGACAGGGACTGGGTACGAGCAGTACTTC. Amino acid sequence: CASSPTGTGYEQYF. This chain connects TRBV5-4 to TRBJ2-7; D possibly corresponds to TRBD1 (7 bases). The CDR3 has 14 amino acids. Deletions cut 4 bases from V and 4 bases from J, with 15 bases between. CDR1 and CDR2 (germline): SGHNT, YYREEE (reference sequence).

In its sample, this clonotype was seen a few times. The chain carries TRBV19 and TRBJ2-1; 14 positions agree with TRBD2. The trim removed 4 bases at V and 4 bases at J, leaving 0 bases unmatched. This CDR3 spans 15 amino acids. Per germline, CDR1 LNHDA and CDR2 SQIVND (reference sequence). The CDR3: CASSRTSGGYNEQFF. As DNA, the CDR3 is TGTGCCAGTAGTAGGACTAGCGGGGGGTACAATGAGCAGTTCTTC.

This clonotype was recorded at least ten times. J is TRBJ2-1 and V is TRBV7-9; D may be TRBD2 (5 bases). The CDR3 loop spans 12 amino acids. The germline CDR1 and CDR2 sequences are SEHNR and FQNEAQ (reference sequence). V lost 7 bases and J 8 bases, leaving 12 bases between the germline ends. CDR3 amino acids: CASTGSSHEQFF. The CDR3 coding sequence is TGTGCCAGCACTGGGAGTTCCCATGAGCAGTTCTTC.

This clonotype came up a few times. J is TRBJ1-3 and V is TRBV2; no firm D call. The CDR3 totals 12 residues. Germline assignment: CDR1 SNHLY and CDR2 FYNNEI. V lost 7 bases, J lost 3 bases, and 7 bases lay in between. CDR3 sequence: CASTEYGNTIYF. For the CDR3, the DNA is TGTGCCAGCACGGAGTATGGAAACACCATATATTTT.

This clonotype was recorded at least ten times. CDR3 residues: CASSPSPPGTGYTF. The CDR3 nucleotides read TGTGCCAGCAGCCCGAGTCCCCCGGGCACGGGCTACACCTTC. J is TRBJ1-2 and V is TRBV7-8; D not certain. The CDR3 covers 14 residues. Trimming pared 5 bases from V and 8 bases from J, leaving 18 bases between. Germline values: CDR1 SGHVS, CDR2 FQNEAQ.

This clonotype occurred many times. This chain uses TRBV7-2 with TRBJ2-3, with D unresolved. Trimming removed 1 base at V and 6 bases at J, with 11 bases between. Germline V gene sequence: CDR1 SGHTA, CDR2 FQGNSA. The CDR3 has 14 amino acids. The CDR3 DNA follows: TGTGCCAGCAGCTTAGGCGGAATCATGGATACGCAGTATTTT. Translating it yields CASSLGGIMDTQYF.

This clonotype qualifies as medium-sized. This chain joins TRBV28 and TRBJ2-7; D remains ambiguous. V was pared by 5 bases and J by 0 bases, with 5 bases between. CDR3 length equals 12 residues. Germline V lookup: CDR1 MDHEN, CDR2 SYDVKM. The CDR3 sequence is CASSGDSYEQYF. For the CDR3, the DNA is TGTGCCAGCAGTGGGGACTCCTACGAGCAGTACTTC.

This clonotype was found a few times. The chain uses TRBV5-1 and TRBJ1-1, with unresolved D. This CDR3 comprises 13 residues. From germline, CDR1 is SGHRS and CDR2 YFSETQ. The V end was cut by 2 bases, the J end by 8 bases, with 13 bases between. The CDR3 reads CASSFSGGIEAFF. The CDR3 nucleotides read TGCGCCAGCAGCTTCTCGGGAGGGATAGAAGCTTTCTTT.

This clonotype was recorded at least ten times. This sequence joins TRBV5-5 and TRBJ2-3; 9 bases agree with TRBD2. J gave up 7 bases and V 0 bases, and 6 bases lay outside the gene matches. The CDR3 covers 15 residues. From germline, CDR1 is SGHKS and CDR2 YYEKEE (reference sequence). CDR3 loop: CASSLGASGAYTQYF. The CDR3 DNA follows: TGTGCCAGCAGCTTGGGGGCTAGCGGGGCTTATACGCAGTATTTT.

This clonotype has ten or more counts. V and J are TRBV6-1 and TRBJ2-1, with D perhaps matching TRBD2 (5 bases). Trimming removed 3 bases from V and 8 bases from J, with 17 bases in between. Germline V gene lookup returns CDR1 MNHNS and CDR2 SASEGT. This CDR3 is built from 15 residues. Here the CDR3 DNA reads TGTGCCAGCAGTGAGGTGGACTCCGGTGTTTATGAGCAGTTCTTC. This sequence encodes CASSEVDSGVYEQFF.

This clonotype was observed many times. The rearrangement links TRBV28 to TRBJ2-1; 11 positions agree with TRBD1. Germline V gives CDR1 MDHEN, CDR2 SYDVKM. The CDR3 sequence is 15 residues long. The junction had 9 bases not matched to a gene; V was cut back by 6 bases and J by 8 bases. As DNA, the CDR3 is TGTGCCAGCAGCTCGGGGACAGGGGGACTGTATGAGCAGTTCTTC. This sequence encodes CASSSGTGGLYEQFF.

This clonotype was seen ten or more times. V and J are TRBV4-2 and TRBJ1-1; D may be TRBD1 (5 bases). The V end was cut by 7 bases, the J end by 2 bases, with 17 bases between. The germline V gene has CDR1 LGHNA and CDR2 YNFKEQ. This CDR3 region has 15 residues. CDR3 bases: TGTGCCAGCACCCAGGGTACCAGGGCAAACACTGAAGCTTTCTTT. Amino acids: CASTQGTRANTEAFF.

At least ten counts were recorded for this clonotype. This chain connects TRBV28 to TRBJ1-2, with TRBD1 matching over 8 bases. Germline CDR1 and CDR2: MDHEN and SYDVKM. The CDR3 runs to 16 residues. The junction had 9 bases not matched to a gene; V was cut back by 5 bases and J by 1 base. In nucleotides, the CDR3 is TGTGCCAGCAGTACACTCCGGGACAGGATTAACTATGGCTACACCTTC. Encoded protein: CASSTLRDRINYGYTF.

In its sample, this clonotype was seen many times. J is TRBJ2-7 and V is TRBV6-6; tentatively, D is TRBD2 (7 bases). Trimming took 5 bases from V and 3 from J, leaving 14 bases between them. Germline loops: CDR1 MNHNY, CDR2 SVGAGI (reference sequence). The CDR3 runs to 14 residues. The DNA of the CDR3 is TGTGCCAGCAGTACGCCGGGGGGCTACTACGAGCAGTACTTC. This encodes CASSTPGGYYEQYF.